One sample yielded the 4 T cell receptor beta chains listed below, sequenced in a study of blood T cell repertoires in COVID-19. Clones were sequenced by immunoSEQ multiplex PCR, and TCRdb holds only the in-frame ones, with some missing. The profile covers roughly 120,000 clones, with around 90% appearing a single time and roughly 0.94% taken by the ten largest. Sequenced material: peripheral blood. The source of these receptors is a woman between 50 and 59 years old with active or convalescent COVID-19.

The chain uses TRBV18 and TRBJ2-5; 8 bases align to TRBD1. CDR3 length: 16 amino acids. The ends lost 3 bases at V and 4 bases at J; junction bases unmatched: 10. Germline-derived CDR1 and CDR2 are KGHSH and LQKENI. This chain's CDR3 is CASSPVGAGGAETQYF. In DNA, the CDR3 is TGTGCCAGCTCACCCGTAGGGGCAGGGGGCGCAGAGACCCAGTACTTC.

Only one count was recorded for this clone. V is TRBV28 and J is TRBJ1-6, with 9 bases fitting TRBD1. This CDR3 has 17 residues. The V segment lost 3 bases and the J segment 0 bases; nucleotides outside the gene matches: 3. Germline V gene lookup returns CDR1 MDHEN and CDR2 SYDVKM. CDR3 amino acids: CASSLDRGSSYNSPLHF. CDR3 in DNA: TGTGCCAGCAGTTTGGACAGGGGTAGCTCCTATAATTCACCCCTCCACTTT.

The J gene is TRBJ1-6, the V gene TRBV28; a possible D gene is TRBD1 (5 bases). The CDR3 length is 14 residues. CDR1 and CDR2 (germline): MDHEN, SYDVKM. V lost 2 bases and J 8 bases, leaving 10 bases between the germline ends. The CDR3, as DNA: TGTGCCAGCAGTTTACAGGGTTGGGATTCACCCCTCCACTTT. Translated, it gives CASSLQGWDSPLHF.

This clone was detected ten times or more. The genes are TRBV9 and TRBJ1-5; D gene ambiguous. Trimming left V 3 bases short and J 5 bases short, with 15 bases between. The CDR3 is made up of 15 amino acids. CDR1 and CDR2 (germline): SGDLS, YYNGEE. The CDR3 DNA follows: TGTGCCAGCAGCGCTACTGCTACCTTAGATCAGCCCCAGCATTTT. Its protein is CASSATATLDQPQHF.